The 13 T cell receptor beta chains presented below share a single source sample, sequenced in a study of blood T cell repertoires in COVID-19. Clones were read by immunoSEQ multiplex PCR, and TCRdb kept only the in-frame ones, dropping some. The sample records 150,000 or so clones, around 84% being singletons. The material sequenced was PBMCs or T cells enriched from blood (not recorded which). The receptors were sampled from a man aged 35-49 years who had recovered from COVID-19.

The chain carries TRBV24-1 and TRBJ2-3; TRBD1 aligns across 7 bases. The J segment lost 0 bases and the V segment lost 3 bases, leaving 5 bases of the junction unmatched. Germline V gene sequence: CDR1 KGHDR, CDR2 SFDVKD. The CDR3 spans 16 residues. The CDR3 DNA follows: TGTGCCACCAGTGATCCCCGGGACAGTAGCACAGATACGCAGTATTTT. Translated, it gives CATSDPRDSSTDTQYF.

The CDR3 protein is CASSLRADNSPLHF. CDR3 in DNA: TGTGCCAGCAGCTTAAGAGCCGATAATTCACCCCTCCACTTT. The chain recombines TRBV13 with TRBJ1-6; D remains unclear. Germline-derived CDR1 and CDR2 are PRHDT and FYEKMQ (reference sequence). The CDR3 is 14 amino acids. The ends were cut back, 2 bases at V and 5 bases at J, with 7 bases in the middle.

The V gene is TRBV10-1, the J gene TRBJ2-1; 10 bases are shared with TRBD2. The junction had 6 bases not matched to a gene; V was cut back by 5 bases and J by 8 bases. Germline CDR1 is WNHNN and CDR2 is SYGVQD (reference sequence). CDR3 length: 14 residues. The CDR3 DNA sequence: TGCGCCAGCAGTCCCGGGACTAGCGTCTATGAGCAGTTCTTC. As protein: CASSPGTSVYEQFF.

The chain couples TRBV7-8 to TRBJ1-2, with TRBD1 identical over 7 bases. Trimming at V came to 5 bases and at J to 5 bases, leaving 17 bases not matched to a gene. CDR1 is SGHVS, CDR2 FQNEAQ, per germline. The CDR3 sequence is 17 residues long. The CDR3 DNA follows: TGTGCCAGCAGCCAAAGATCGGGGCCAGGGGGGTTTTATGGCTACACCTTC. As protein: CASSQRSGPGGFYGYTF.

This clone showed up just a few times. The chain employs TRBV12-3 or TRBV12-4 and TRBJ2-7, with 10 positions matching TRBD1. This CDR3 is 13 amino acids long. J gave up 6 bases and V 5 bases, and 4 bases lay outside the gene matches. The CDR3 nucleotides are TGTGCCAGCAGTACCGGGACAGGGGCCGAGCAGTACTTC. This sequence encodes CASSTGTGAEQYF.

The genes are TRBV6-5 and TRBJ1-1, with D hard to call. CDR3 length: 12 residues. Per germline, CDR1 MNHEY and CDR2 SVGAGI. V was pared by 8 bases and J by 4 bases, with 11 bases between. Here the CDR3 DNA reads TGTGCCAGCGCCTTTGGCCCCACTGAAGCTTTCTTT. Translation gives CASAFGPTEAFF.

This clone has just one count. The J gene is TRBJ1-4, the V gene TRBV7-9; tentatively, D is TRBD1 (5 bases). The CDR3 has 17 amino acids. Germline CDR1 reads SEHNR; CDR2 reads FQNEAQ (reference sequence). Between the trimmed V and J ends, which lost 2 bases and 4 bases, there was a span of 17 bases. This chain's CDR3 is CASSLLGEGQNNEKLFF. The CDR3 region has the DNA TGTGCCAGCAGCTTACTAGGGGAGGGCCAGAATAATGAAAAACTGTTTTTT.

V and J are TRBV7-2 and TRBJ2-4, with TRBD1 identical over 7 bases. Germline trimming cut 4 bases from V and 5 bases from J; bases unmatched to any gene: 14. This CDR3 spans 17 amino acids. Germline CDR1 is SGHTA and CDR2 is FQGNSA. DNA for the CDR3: TGTGCCAGCAGCTCCAGAACCCTGACAGGGTACCAAAACATTCAGTACTTC. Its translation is CASSSRTLTGYQNIQYF. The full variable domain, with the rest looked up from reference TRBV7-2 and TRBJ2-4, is GAGVSQSPSNKVTEKGKDVELRCDPISGHTALYWYRQSLGQGLEFLIYFQGNSAPDKSGLPSDRFSAERTGGSVSTLTIQRTQQEDSAVYLCASSSRTLTGYQNIQYFGAGTRLSVL.

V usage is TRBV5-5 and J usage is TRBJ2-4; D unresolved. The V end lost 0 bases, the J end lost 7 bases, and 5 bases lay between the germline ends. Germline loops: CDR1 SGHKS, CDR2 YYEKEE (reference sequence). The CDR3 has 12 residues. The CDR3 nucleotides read TGTGCCAGCAGCTTGGGTTATAACATTCAGTACTTC. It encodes CASSLGYNIQYF.

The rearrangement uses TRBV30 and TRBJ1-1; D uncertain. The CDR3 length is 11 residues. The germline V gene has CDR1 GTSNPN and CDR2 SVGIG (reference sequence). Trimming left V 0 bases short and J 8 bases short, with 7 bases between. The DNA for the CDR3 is TGTGCCTGGAGTGTACGCGGGGAAGCTTTCTTT. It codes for CAWSVRGEAFF.

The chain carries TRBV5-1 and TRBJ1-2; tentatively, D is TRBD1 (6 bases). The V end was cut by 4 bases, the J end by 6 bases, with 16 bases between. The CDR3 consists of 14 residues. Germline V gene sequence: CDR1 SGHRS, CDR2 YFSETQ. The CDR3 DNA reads TGCGCCAGCAGCCCGATCAGGGGAAGGGATGGCTACACCTTC. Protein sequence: CASSPIRGRDGYTF.

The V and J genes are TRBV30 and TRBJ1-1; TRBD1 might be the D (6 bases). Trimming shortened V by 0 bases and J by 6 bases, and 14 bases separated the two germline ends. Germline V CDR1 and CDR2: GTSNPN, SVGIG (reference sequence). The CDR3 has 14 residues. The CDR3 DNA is TGTGCCTGGAGTGTACTGGGGGCCCCCTCTGAAGCTTTCTTT. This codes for CAWSVLGAPSEAFF.

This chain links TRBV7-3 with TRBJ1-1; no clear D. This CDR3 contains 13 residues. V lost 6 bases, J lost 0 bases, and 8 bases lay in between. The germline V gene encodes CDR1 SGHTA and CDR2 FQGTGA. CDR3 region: CASSRDLNTEAFF. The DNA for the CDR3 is TGTGCCAGCAGTCGAGACTTGAACACTGAAGCTTTCTTT.